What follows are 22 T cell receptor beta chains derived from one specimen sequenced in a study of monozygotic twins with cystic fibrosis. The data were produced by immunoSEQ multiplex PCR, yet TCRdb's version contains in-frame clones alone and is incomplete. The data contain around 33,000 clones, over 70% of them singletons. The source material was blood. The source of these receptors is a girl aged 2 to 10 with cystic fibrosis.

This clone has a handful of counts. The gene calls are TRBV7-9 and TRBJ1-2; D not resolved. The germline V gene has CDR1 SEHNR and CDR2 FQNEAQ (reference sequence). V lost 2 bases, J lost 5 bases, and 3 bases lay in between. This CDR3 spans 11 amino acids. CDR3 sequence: CASSLKYGYTF. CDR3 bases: TGTGCCAGCAGCTTAAAATATGGCTACACCTTC.

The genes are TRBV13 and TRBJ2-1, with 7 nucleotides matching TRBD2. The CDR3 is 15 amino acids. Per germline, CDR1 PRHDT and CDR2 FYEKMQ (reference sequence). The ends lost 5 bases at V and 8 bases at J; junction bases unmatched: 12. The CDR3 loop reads CASSPGLDQRHEQFF. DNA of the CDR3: TGTGCCAGCAGCCCTGGACTAGACCAACGCCATGAGCAGTTCTTC.

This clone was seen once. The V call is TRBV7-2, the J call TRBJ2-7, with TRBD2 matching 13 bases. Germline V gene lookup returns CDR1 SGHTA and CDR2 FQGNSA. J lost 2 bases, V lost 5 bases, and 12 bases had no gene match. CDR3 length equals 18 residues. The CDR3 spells CASSPYRLTSGGAYEQYF. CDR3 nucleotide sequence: TGTGCCAGCAGCCCCTACCGGCTCACTAGCGGGGGGGCCTACGAGCAGTACTTC.

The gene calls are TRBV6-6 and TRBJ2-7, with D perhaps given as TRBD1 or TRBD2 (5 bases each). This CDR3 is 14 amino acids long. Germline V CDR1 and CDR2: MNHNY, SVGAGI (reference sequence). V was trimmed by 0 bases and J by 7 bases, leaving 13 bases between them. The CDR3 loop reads CASSYSMLGDEQYF. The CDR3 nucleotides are TGTGCCAGCAGTTACTCTATGTTGGGGGATGAGCAGTACTTC.

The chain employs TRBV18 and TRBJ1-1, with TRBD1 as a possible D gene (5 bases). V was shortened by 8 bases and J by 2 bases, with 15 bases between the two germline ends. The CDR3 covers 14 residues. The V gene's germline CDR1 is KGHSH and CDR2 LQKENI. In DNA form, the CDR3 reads TGTGCCAGCGGGGGATTTAGGGAAAACACTGAAGCTTTCTTT. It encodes CASGGFRENTEAFF.

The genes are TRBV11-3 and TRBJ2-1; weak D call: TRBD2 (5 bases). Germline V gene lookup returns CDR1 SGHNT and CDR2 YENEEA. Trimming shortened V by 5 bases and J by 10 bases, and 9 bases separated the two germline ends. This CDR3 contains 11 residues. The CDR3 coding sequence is TGTGCCAGCAGCGCCCGCGGGGAGCAGTTCTTC. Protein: CASSARGEQFF.

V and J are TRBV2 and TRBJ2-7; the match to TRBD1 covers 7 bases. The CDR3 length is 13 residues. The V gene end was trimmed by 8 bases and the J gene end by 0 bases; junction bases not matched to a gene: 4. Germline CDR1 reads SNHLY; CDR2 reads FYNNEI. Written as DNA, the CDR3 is TGTGCCAGCGAACAGGGGTCCTCCTACGAGCAGTACTTC. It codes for CASEQGSSYEQYF. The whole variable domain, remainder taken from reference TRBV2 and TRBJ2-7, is EPEVTQTPSHQVTQMGQEVILRCVPISNHLYFYWYRQILGQKVEFLVSFYNNEISEKSEIFDDQFSVERPDGSNFTLKIRSTKLEDSAMYFCASEQGSSYEQYFGPGTRLTVT.

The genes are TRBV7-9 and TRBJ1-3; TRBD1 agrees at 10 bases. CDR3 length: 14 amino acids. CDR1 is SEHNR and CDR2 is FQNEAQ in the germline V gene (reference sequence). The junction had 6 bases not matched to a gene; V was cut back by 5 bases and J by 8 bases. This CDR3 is CASSNRDRGYTIYF. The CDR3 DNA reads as TGTGCCAGCAGCAACAGGGACAGGGGATACACCATATATTTT.

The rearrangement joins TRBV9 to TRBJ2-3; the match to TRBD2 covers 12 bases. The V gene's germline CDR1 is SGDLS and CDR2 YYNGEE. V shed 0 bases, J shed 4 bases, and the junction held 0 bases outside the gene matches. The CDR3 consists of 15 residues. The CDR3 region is CASSVASGGADTQYF. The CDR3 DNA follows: TGTGCCAGCAGCGTAGCTAGCGGGGGGGCAGATACGCAGTATTTT.

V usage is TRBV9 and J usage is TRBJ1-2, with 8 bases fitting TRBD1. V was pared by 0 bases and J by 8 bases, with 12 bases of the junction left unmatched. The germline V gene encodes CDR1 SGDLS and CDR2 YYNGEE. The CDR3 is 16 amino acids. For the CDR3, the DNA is TGTGCCAGCAGCGTAGAACCGGGACAGGTTCAGAGGGGCTACACCTTC. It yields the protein CASSVEPGQVQRGYTF.

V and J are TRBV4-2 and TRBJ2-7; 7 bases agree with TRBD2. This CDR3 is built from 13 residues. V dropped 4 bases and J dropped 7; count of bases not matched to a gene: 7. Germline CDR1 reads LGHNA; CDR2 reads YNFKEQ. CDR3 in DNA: TGTGCCAGCAGCCCTAGCGGCGTCTCGGAGCAGTACTTC. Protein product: CASSPSGVSEQYF.

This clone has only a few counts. This CDR3 reads CASSLGTGQGEQYF. The DNA of the CDR3 is TGCGCCAGCAGCTTGGGAACGGGACAGGGAGAGCAGTACTTC. The V and J genes are TRBV5-1 and TRBJ2-7; TRBD1 agrees at 9 bases. V shed 0 bases, J shed 7 bases, and the junction held 5 bases outside the gene matches. The V gene's germline CDR1 is SGHRS and CDR2 YFSETQ. The CDR3 loop spans 14 amino acids.

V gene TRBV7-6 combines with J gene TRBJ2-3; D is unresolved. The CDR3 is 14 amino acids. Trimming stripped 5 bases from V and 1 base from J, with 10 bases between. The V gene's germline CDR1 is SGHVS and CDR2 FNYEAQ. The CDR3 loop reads CASSRIRGTDTQYF. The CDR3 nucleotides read TGTGCCAGCAGCCGGATAAGGGGCACAGATACGCAGTATTTT.

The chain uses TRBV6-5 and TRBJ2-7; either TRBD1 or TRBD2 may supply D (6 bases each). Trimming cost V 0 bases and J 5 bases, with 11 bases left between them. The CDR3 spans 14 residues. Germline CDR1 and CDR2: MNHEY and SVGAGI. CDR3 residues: CASSYSRGDNEQYF. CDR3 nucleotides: TGTGCCAGCAGTTACTCGAGGGGGGATAACGAGCAGTACTTC.

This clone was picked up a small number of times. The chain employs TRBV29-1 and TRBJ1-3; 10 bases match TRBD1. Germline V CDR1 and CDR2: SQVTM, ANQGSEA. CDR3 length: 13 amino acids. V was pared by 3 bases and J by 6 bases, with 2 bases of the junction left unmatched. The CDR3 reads CSVEDRGANTIYF. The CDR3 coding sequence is TGCAGCGTTGAGGACAGGGGGGCAAACACCATATATTTT.

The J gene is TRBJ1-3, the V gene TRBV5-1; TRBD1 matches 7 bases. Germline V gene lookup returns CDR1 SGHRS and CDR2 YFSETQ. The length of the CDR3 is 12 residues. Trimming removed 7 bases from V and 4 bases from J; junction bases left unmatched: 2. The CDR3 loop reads CASLGQGNTIYF. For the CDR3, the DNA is TGCGCCAGCTTGGGACAGGGAAACACCATATATTTT.

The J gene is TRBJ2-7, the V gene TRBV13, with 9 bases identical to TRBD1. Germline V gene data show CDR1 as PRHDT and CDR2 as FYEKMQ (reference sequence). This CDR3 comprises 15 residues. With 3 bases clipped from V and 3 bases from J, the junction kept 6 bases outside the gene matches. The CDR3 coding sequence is TGTGCCAGCAGCTTGGGGACAGGGAGAGGCTACGAGCAGTACTTC. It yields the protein CASSLGTGRGYEQYF.

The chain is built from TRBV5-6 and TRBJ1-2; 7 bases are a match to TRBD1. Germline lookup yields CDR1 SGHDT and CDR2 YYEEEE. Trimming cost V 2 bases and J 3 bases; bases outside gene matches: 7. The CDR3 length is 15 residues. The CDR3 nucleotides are TGTGCCAGCAGCTTCCGGGACAGCGATCACTATGGCTACACCTTC. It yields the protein CASSFRDSDHYGYTF.

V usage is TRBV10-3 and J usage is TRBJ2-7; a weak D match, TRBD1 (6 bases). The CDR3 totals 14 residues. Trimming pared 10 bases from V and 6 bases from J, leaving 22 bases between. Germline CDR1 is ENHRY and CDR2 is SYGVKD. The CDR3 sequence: CATQPIRDKSEQYF. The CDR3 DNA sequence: TGTGCCACCCAGCCCATTCGGGACAAAAGCGAGCAGTACTTC.

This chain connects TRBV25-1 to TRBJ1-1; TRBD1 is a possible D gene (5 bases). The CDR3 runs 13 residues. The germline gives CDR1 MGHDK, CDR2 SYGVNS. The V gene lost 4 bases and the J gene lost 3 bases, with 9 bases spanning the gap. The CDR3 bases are TGTGCCAGCAGTGGGTGGGGGGACACTGAAGCTTTCTTT. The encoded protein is CASSGWGDTEAFF.

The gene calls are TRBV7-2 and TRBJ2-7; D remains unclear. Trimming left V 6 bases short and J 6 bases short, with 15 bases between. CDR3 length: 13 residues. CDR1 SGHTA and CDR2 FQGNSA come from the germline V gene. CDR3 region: CASSPRVTAEQYF. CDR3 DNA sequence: TGTGCCAGCAGTCCCCGGGTTACCGCCGAGCAGTACTTC.

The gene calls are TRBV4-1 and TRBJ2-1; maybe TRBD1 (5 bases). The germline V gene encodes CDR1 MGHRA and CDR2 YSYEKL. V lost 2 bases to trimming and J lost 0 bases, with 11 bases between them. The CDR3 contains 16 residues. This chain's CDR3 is CASSQSTGSSYNEQFF. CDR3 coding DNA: TGCGCCAGCAGCCAATCAACAGGTAGCTCCTACAATGAGCAGTTCTTC.